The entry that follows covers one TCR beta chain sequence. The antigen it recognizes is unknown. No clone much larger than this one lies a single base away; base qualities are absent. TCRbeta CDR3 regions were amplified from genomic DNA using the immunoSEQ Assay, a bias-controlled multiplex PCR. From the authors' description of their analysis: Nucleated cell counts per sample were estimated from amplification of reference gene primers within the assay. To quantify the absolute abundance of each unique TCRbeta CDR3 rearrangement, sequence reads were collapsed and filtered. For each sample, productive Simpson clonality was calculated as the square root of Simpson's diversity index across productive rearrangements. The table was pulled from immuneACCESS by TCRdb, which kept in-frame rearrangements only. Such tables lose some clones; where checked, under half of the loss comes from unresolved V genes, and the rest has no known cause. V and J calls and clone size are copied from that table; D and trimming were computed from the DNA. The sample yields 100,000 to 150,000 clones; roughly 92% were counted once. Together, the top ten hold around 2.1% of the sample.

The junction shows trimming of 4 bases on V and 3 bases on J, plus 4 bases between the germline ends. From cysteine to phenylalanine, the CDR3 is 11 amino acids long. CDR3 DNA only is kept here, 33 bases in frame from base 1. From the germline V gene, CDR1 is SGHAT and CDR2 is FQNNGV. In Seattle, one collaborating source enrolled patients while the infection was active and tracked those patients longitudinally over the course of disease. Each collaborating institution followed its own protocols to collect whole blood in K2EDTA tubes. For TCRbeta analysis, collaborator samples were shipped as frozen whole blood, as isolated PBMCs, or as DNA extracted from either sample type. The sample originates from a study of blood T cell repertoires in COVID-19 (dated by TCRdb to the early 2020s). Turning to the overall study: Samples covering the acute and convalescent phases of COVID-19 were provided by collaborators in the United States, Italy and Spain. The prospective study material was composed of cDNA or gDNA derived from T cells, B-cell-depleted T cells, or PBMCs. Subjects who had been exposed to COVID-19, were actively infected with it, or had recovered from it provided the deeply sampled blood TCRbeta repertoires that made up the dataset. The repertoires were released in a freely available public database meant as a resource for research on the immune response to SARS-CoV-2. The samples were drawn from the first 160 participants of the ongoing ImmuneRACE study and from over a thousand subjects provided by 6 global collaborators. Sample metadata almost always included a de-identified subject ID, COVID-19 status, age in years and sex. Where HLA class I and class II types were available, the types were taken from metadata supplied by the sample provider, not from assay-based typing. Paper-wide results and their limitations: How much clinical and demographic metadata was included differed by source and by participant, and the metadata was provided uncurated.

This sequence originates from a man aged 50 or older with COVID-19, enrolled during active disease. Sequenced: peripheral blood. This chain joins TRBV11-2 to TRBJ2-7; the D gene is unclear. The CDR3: CASSSIYEQYF. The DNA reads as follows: TGTGCCAGCAGCTCTATCTACGAGCAGTACTTC.